This TCR beta chain came from a study of breast tumors, draining lymph nodes, adjacent tissues. Findings and limits, study-wide: Data fit most tumor T cells coming from lymph node, expanding in tumor. Data only fit, rather than demonstrated, lymph node origin of most tumor T cells. Compared with lymph nodes, tumors were less diverse; compared with nontumor tissue, more.

V was shortened by 4 bases and J by 4 bases, with 11 bases between the two germline ends. This CDR3 region has 13 residues. Germline-derived CDR1 and CDR2 are MDHEN and SYDVKM. Each CDR3 protein gets one entry after TCRdb re-called the multiplex PCR reads with MiXCR. This sample yields about 35,000 distinct CDR3 sequences, of which 36% are seen a single time; under 13% belongs to the top ten. This clonotype has just a few counts. Its antigen is unknown. V is TRBV28 and J is TRBJ2-7; D uncertain. The sample was breast tumor tissue. The receptor's source is a female donor with breast cancer. Some clones in this sample may be carry-over from other donors' samples. CDR3 residues: CASSYTGRYEQYF. The CDR3 DNA is TGTGCCAGCAGTTACACCGGACGGTACGAGCAGTACTTC. Full variable domain (rest looked up from reference TRBV28 and TRBJ2-7): DVKVTQSSRYLVKRTGEKVFLECVQDMDHENMFWYRQDPGLGLRLIYFSYDVKMKEKGDIPEGYSVSREKKERFSLILESASTNQTSMYLCASSYTGRYEQYFGPGTRLTVT.